What follows are 30 T cell receptor beta chains derived from one specimen sequenced in a study of CD8+ T cells in alopecia areata. The treatment was: oral pan-JAK inhibitor, 5-10 mg twice daily. Extracted RNA was reverse transcribed, and the resulting cDNA served as sequencing template. Here immunoSEQ multiplex PCR was the method, and the copy in TCRdb shows in-frame clones only, minus some. The data hold hundreds of thousands of clones, with around two fifths observed a single time. Sample: CD4+ T cells sorted from blood, taken at roughly week 30, from a patient treated with tofacitinib. These receptors all come from a human donor with alopecia areata.

The chain links TRBV5-1 to TRBJ1-5; TRBD1 aligns across 11 bases. The CDR3 is 16 amino acids. The V segment lost 0 bases and the J segment 7 bases; nucleotides outside the gene matches: 6. Germline V gives CDR1 SGHRS, CDR2 YFSETQ. CDR3 sequence reads: CASSLVPGQGGQPQHF. In nucleotides, the CDR3 is TGCGCCAGCAGCTTGGTCCCGGGACAGGGGGGCCAGCCCCAGCATTTT.

This clone was detected a few times. V is TRBV6-5 and J is TRBJ1-1; 9 bases map to TRBD1. V was clipped by 10 bases and J by 4 bases; unmatched bases: 7. The CDR3 consists of 13 residues. The germline V gene has CDR1 MNHEY and CDR2 SVGAGI. CDR3 sequence: CATGTGFSTEAFF. The CDR3 nucleotides are TGTGCCACGGGGACAGGGTTTTCCACTGAAGCTTTCTTT.

The chain couples TRBV11-1 to TRBJ2-7, with D possibly TRBD1 on 5 matching bases. V lost 2 bases, J lost 2 bases, and 10 bases lay in between. The CDR3 totals 14 residues. CDR1 is SGHAT and CDR2 is FQDESV in the germline V gene (reference sequence). This chain's CDR3 is CASSLRQRPYEQYF. The CDR3 nucleotides read TGTGCCAGCAGCTTACGACAGAGACCCTACGAGCAGTACTTC. Based on the CDR3 plus reference TRBV11-1 and TRBJ2-7, the full variable domain is EAEVAQSPRYKITEKSQAVAFWCDPISGHATLYWYRQILGQGPELLVQFQDESVVDDSQLPKDRFSAERLKGVDSTLKIQPAELGDSAMYLCASSLRQRPYEQYFGPGTRLTVT.

This chain links TRBV5-1 with TRBJ2-1; maybe TRBD1 (6 bases). The CDR3 is 13 residues long. The V end was cut by 4 bases, the J end by 12 bases, with 17 bases between. Germline values: CDR1 SGHRS, CDR2 YFSETQ. CDR3 nucleotides: TGCGCCAGCAGCCTAGGACAGACCCCGGGGCAGTTCTTC. Its translation: CASSLGQTPGQFF. Full variable domain (rest looked up from reference TRBV5-1 and TRBJ2-1): KAGVTQTPRYLIKTRGQQVTLSCSPISGHRSVSWYQQTPGQGLQFLFEYFSETQRNKGNFPGRFSGRQFSNSRSEMNVSTLELGDSALYLCASSLGQTPGQFFGPGTRLTVL.

This clone was counted only a few times. The genes are TRBV10-3 and TRBJ2-3, with D perhaps assigned TRBD1 or TRBD2 (5 bases each). The ends were cut back, 7 bases at V and 2 bases at J, with 13 bases in the middle. Germline lookup yields CDR1 ENHRY and CDR2 SYGVKD. This CDR3 has 14 amino acids. The CDR3 loop reads CAIMARGSTDTQYF. The DNA of the CDR3 is TGTGCCATCATGGCCCGGGGCTCCACAGATACGCAGTATTTT.

The sample holds a few counts of this clone. This rearrangement joins TRBV29-1 to TRBJ2-3, with TRBD2 identical over 11 bases. Germline CDR1 SQVTM, CDR2 ANQGSEA. The V and J ends lost 4 bases and 6 bases, in that order; junction bases with no gene match: 18. The CDR3 has 18 residues. CDR3 sequence reads: CSVVPRRSSGRDRDTQYF. The CDR3 DNA reads TGCAGCGTTGTCCCCAGACGCAGTAGCGGGAGGGATCGGGATACGCAGTATTTT.

The genes are TRBV4-2 and TRBJ2-7; TRBD1 might be the D (6 bases). V was trimmed by 4 bases and J by 9 bases, leaving 19 bases between them. The CDR3 spans 14 residues. CDR1 is LGHNA, CDR2 YNFKEQ, per germline. The CDR3 sequence is CASSRYQTGDGQYF. The CDR3 DNA reads TGTGCCAGCAGCCGTTATCAGACAGGCGACGGGCAGTACTTC.

This chain uses TRBV29-1 with TRBJ2-1; 12 bases match TRBD2. V trimming: 6 bases; J trimming: 5 bases; junction bases outside the gene matches: 8. The CDR3 extends over 15 amino acids. CDR1 and CDR2 (germline): SQVTM, ANQGSEA. Here the CDR3 DNA reads TGCAGCGTCCCTCACCTAGCGGGAGGGGACAATGAGCAGTTCTTC. This translates into CSVPHLAGGDNEQFF.

In this sample, this clone turned up a few times. The chain carries TRBV19 and TRBJ1-5, with TRBD1 as a possible D gene (6 bases). The CDR3 totals 16 residues. Trimming took off 7 bases at V and 11 bases at J, with 27 bases between the two ends. CDR1 is LNHDA, CDR2 SQIVND, per germline (reference sequence). The CDR3 bases are TGTGCCAGTAATCGTTCTAAAGGACAGCTCCTCGGAGCCCAGCATTTT. Translating gives CASNRSKGQLLGAQHF.

This chain joins TRBV5-1 and TRBJ2-6; the match to TRBD1 covers 8 bases. The CDR3 extends over 17 amino acids. With 4 bases clipped from V and 0 bases from J, the junction kept 6 bases outside the gene matches. From germline, CDR1 is SGHRS and CDR2 YFSETQ. CDR3 nucleotide sequence: TGCGCCAGCAGCCTGACAGGGGTTGGCTCTGGGGCCAACGTCCTGACTTTC. The encoded protein is CASSLTGVGSGANVLTF.

This clone was seen just once. The V call is TRBV6-1, the J call TRBJ2-7, with D maybe TRBD2 (5 bases). CDR3 size: 14 residues. Germline assignment: CDR1 MNHNS and CDR2 SASEGT. Trimming removed 6 bases from V and 0 bases from J, with 12 bases in between. CDR3 residues: CASSGVRVSYEQYF. CDR3 DNA: TGTGCCAGCAGCGGAGTGCGGGTCTCCTACGAGCAGTACTTC.

This clone came up a few times. The DNA is left out, because the CDR3 cannot be placed on it with certainty; the CDR3 is given as TCRdb lists it. The CDR3 protein is CASSQDRWGQGALFF. V usage is TRBV4-2 and J usage is TRBJ2-1; TRBD1 is the table's D call and was not checked against the DNA. From its first to its last residue, the CDR3 has 15 amino acids. Germline V gene sequence: CDR1 LGHNA, CDR2 YNFKEQ.

The table lists this clone with a few counts. The chain recombines TRBV6-6 with TRBJ2-6, with D maybe TRBD2 (5 bases). CDR3 length: 15 residues. Germline values: CDR1 MNHNY, CDR2 SVGAGI (reference sequence). The germline V and J ends were trimmed by 2 bases and 3 bases, with 8 bases remaining between them. The CDR3 nucleotides read TGTGCCAGCAGTTACAAGGGAGTTGGGGCCAACGTCCTGACTTTC. It codes for CASSYKGVGANVLTF.

This clone occurred many times. V usage is TRBV9 and J usage is TRBJ2-3, with D uncertain. V was shortened by 0 bases and J by 9 bases, with 11 bases between the two germline ends. Per germline, CDR1 SGDLS and CDR2 YYNGEE. The CDR3 covers 13 residues. The CDR3 sequence is CASSVDGSSTQYF. Written as DNA, the CDR3 is TGTGCCAGCAGCGTAGACGGCTCCTCGACGCAGTATTTT.

The chain links TRBV4-2 to TRBJ2-1; TRBD1 or TRBD2 may be the D gene (5 bases each). V was shortened by 1 base and J by 9 bases, with 16 bases between the two germline ends. Germline V gene lookup returns CDR1 LGHNA and CDR2 YNFKEQ. The CDR3 totals 15 residues. The CDR3 reads CASSQAAGSVGEQFF. The CDR3 DNA sequence: TGTGCCAGCAGCCAAGCGGCAGGGAGTGTTGGTGAGCAGTTCTTC.

This clone was counted a few times. This chain links TRBV30 with TRBJ1-5, with D possibly TRBD1 on 6 matching bases. Germline V gene sequence: CDR1 GTSNPN, CDR2 SVGIG (reference sequence). V was shortened by 4 bases and J by 0 bases, with 13 bases between the two germline ends. The CDR3 covers 15 residues. The CDR3 protein is CAWTEQGLSNQPQHF. The DNA for the CDR3 is TGTGCCTGGACGGAACAGGGACTTAGCAATCAGCCCCAGCATTTT.

This clone turned up a few times. The rearrangement joins TRBV5-6 to TRBJ2-2; D possibly corresponds to TRBD1 (6 bases). The CDR3 totals 15 residues. The V end was cut by 2 bases, the J end by 2 bases, with 10 bases between. The germline CDR1 and CDR2 sequences are SGHDT and YYEEEE. In nucleotides, the CDR3 is TGTGCCAGCAGCTTTACAGGGCGCAACACCGGGGAGCTGTTTTTT. It codes for CASSFTGRNTGELFF.

This clone appeared a few times. This rearrangement joins TRBV6-1 to TRBJ2-3; TRBD1 agrees at 8 bases. The CDR3 sequence is 18 residues long. The junction had 14 bases not matched to a gene; V was cut back by 4 bases and J by 2 bases. Germline assignment: CDR1 MNHNS and CDR2 SASEGT. The CDR3 DNA follows: TGTGCCAGCAGTGCCATAAGGGGATGGACAGGGTCCACAGATACGCAGTATTTT. Protein sequence: CASSAIRGWTGSTDTQYF.

As concerns this clone: This same CDR3 is encoded by further DNA sequences in the sample. The CDR3 nucleotides read TGTGCCAGCAGCTTGAGTGAGACCCAGTACTTC. As protein: CASSLSETQYF. The chain couples TRBV11-2 to TRBJ2-5; D gene unclear. This CDR3 has 11 residues. The V end lost 3 bases, the J end lost 5 bases, and 4 bases lay between the germline ends. Germline-derived CDR1 and CDR2 are SGHAT and FQNNGV.

There are a few counts of this clone. The chain recombines TRBV29-1 with TRBJ2-5; D may correspond to TRBD1 or TRBD2 (5 bases each). The length of the CDR3 is 14 residues. Between the trimmed V and J ends, which lost 7 bases and 5 bases, there was a span of 20 bases. Germline CDR1 SQVTM, CDR2 ANQGSEA. In DNA, the CDR3 is TGCAGCGCCGTTTTAGGGCAGGGAGACGAGACCCAGTACTTC. This gives the protein CSAVLGQGDETQYF.

The genes are TRBV25-1 and TRBJ1-1; 9 positions match TRBD1. This CDR3 comprises 14 residues. Germline V lookup: CDR1 MGHDK, CDR2 SYGVNS. The V and J ends lost 3 bases and 11 bases, in that order; junction bases with no gene match: 10. CDR3 coding DNA: TGTGCCAGCAGTGACGGGACAGGGATTTCGATGGCTTTCTTT. Translated, it gives CASSDGTGISMAFF.

The CDR3 here is CASSLGAGYTF. The DNA of the CDR3 is TGTGCCAGCAGCTTGGGGGCTGGCTACACCTTC. V gene TRBV5-4 combines with J gene TRBJ1-2; D call uncertain. The germline V gene encodes CDR1 SGHNT and CDR2 YYREEE (reference sequence). Trimming left V 0 bases short and J 7 bases short, with 4 bases between. CDR3 length: 11 amino acids.

The rearrangement joins TRBV2 to TRBJ2-1, with no clear D. The CDR3 consists of 14 residues. The germline gives CDR1 SNHLY, CDR2 FYNNEI. V lost 1 base and J 7 bases, leaving 11 bases between the germline ends. CDR3 amino acids: CASSEGPSLNEQFF. CDR3 in DNA: TGTGCCAGCAGTGAAGGGCCGAGTCTAAATGAGCAGTTCTTC.

The V and J genes are TRBV5-1 and TRBJ1-2; D is undetermined. In germline, CDR1 is SGHRS, CDR2 YFSETQ. CDR3 length equals 14 residues. Trimming shortened V by 0 bases and J by 4 bases, and 10 bases separated the two germline ends. For the CDR3, the DNA is TGCGCCAGCAGCTTGGAGGGCAGATTCTATGGCTACACCTTC. Translating gives CASSLEGRFYGYTF.

The chain employs TRBV5-1 and TRBJ2-3, with a weak D call TRBD2 (6 bases). V was cut by 1 base and J by 4 bases, with 13 bases left in between. Germline V gene lookup returns CDR1 SGHRS and CDR2 YFSETQ. This CDR3 spans 15 amino acids. CDR3 residues: CASSLRRRGPDTQYF. CDR3 bases: TGCGCCAGCAGCTTGAGGCGGCGGGGCCCAGATACGCAGTATTTT.

This clone showed up just a few times. The chain has TRBV10-3 and TRBJ2-7; 11 bases map to TRBD2. The CDR3 totals 14 residues. Germline V lookup: CDR1 ENHRY, CDR2 SYGVKD. V lost 5 bases to trimming and J lost 4 bases; unmatched junction nucleotides: 4. In DNA, the CDR3 is TGTGCCATCAGTTCATCTAGCGGGAGGTACGAGCAGTACTTC. It codes for CAISSSSGRYEQYF.

The V and J genes are TRBV7-9 and TRBJ2-5; 9 bases fit TRBD2. This CDR3 region has 13 residues. The germline gives CDR1 SEHNR, CDR2 FQNEAQ (reference sequence). The J segment lost 7 bases and the V segment lost 9 bases, leaving 9 bases of the junction unmatched. DNA for the CDR3: TGTGCCAGTGAGCGGGAGGCTTCGGGGACCCAGTACTTC. It translates to CASEREASGTQYF.

The V and J genes are TRBV30 and TRBJ2-1; D is unclear. CDR1 is GTSNPN, CDR2 SVGIG, per germline (reference sequence). The length of the CDR3 is 11 residues. V was clipped by 2 bases and J by 10 bases, with 9 bases between them. CDR3 nucleotide sequence: TGTGCCTGGAGTAGGAGTCACGAGCAGTTCTTC. Protein: CAWSRSHEQFF. The complete variable domain, with remaining parts taken from reference TRBV30 and TRBJ2-1, reads SQTIHQWPATLVQPVGSPLSLECTVEGTSNPNLYWYRQAAGRGLQLLFYSVGIGQISSEVPQNLSASRPQDRQFILSSKKLLLSDSGFYLCAWSRSHEQFFGPGTRLTVL.

With regard to this clone: The same CDR3 is also encoded by other DNA sequences in this sample. The chain joins TRBV18 to TRBJ2-5; unclear D gene. There are 13 residues in the CDR3. Trimming removed 3 bases at V and 2 bases at J, with 7 bases between. The germline V gene has CDR1 KGHSH and CDR2 LQKENI. CDR3 in DNA: TGTGCCAGCTCACCGGGGTCGCAAGAGACCCAGTACTTC. Translating gives CASSPGSQETQYF.

This clone was detected only a few times. This chain connects TRBV7-9 to TRBJ2-1, with D uncertain. V lost 5 bases and J 5 bases, leaving 10 bases between the germline ends. The germline gives CDR1 SEHNR, CDR2 FQNEAQ (reference sequence). The CDR3 totals 13 residues. The CDR3 loop reads CASSPRPDNEQFF. The CDR3 bases are TGTGCCAGCAGCCCCCGACCTGACAATGAGCAGTTCTTC.